This T cell receptor beta chain was captured in a study of blood T cell repertoires in COVID-19. In the study overall: COVID-19 samples, acute and convalescent, were from the United States, Italy and Spain. The analysed material was cDNA or gDNA that came from T cells, B-cell-depleted T cells, or PBMCs.

Patients in Seattle were enrolled during active infection, then followed longitudinally. Original processing methods: The assay estimated nucleated cells by amplifying reference gene primers. Generated by immunoSEQ multiplex PCR, the TCRdb table keeps only in-frame clones and is missing some. V and J calls and clone size come straight from that table; D and trimming were deduced from the DNA. The sample has 250,000 to 400,000 clones, roughly 88% seen once. V was pared by 5 bases and J by 4 bases, with 9 bases of the junction left unmatched. Germline CDR1 reads SGHRS; CDR2 reads YFSETQ. The CDR3 extends over 16 amino acids.

The chain combines TRBV5-1 with TRBJ2-3; 11 bases align to TRBD2. Sequenced input: peripheral blood. The source is a woman in her thirties with COVID-19, enrolled during active disease. CDR3 nucleotide sequence: TGCGCCAGCAGTCCGGGACTAGCGGCCCACCCAGATACGCAGTATTTT. This translates into CASSPGLAAHPDTQYF. The full variable domain, with the rest looked up from reference TRBV5-1 and TRBJ2-3, is KAGVTQTPRYLIKTRGQQVTLSCSPISGHRSVSWYQQTPGQGLQFLFEYFSETQRNKGNFPGRFSGRQFSNSRSEMNVSTLELGDSALYLCASSPGLAAHPDTQYFGPGTRLTVL.